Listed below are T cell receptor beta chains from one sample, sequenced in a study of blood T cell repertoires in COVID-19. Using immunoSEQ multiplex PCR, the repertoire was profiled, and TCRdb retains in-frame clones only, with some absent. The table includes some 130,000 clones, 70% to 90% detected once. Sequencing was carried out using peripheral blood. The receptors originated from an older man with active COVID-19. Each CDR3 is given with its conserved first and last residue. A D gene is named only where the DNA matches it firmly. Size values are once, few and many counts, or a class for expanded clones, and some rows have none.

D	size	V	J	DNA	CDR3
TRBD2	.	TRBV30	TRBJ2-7	TGTGCCTGGAGTGATCTAGCGGGAGGATCCTACGAGCAGTACTTC	CAWSDLAGGSYEQYF
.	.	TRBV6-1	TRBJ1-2	TGTGCCAGCAGTGAGGGGGCAGGTGGCTACACCTTC	CASSEGAGGYTF
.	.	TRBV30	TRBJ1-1	TGTGCCTGGAGTCCCCTGACAGGGAACACTGAAGCTTTCTTT	CAWSPLTGNTEAFF
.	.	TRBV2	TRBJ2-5	TGTGCCAGCAGTGTGGGGCAAAAGACCCAGTACTTC	CASSVGQKTQYF
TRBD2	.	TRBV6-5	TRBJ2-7	TGTGCCAGCATCCCGGGGGGGCAGACTGGGGAGCAGTACTTC	CASIPGGQTGEQYF
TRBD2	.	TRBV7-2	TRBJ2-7	TGTGCCAGCAGCCCTAGCGGGGGCTCCTACGAGCAGTACTTC	CASSPSGGSYEQYF
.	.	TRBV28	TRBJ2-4	TGTGCCAGCAGCCCCGGACGGACTCGGAGAATTCAGTACTTC	CASSPGRTRRIQYF
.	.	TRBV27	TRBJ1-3	TGTGCCAGCGGAATCGGGGTTGGAAACACCATATATTTT	CASGIGVGNTIYF
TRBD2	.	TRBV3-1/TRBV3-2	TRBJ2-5	TGTGCCAGCAGCCTAGCGGGAGGGCCACAAGAGACCCAGTACTTC	CASSLAGGPQETQYF
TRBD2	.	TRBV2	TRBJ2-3	TGTGCCAGCAAAGAACTAGCGGGGAGCACAGATACGCAGTATTTT	CASKELAGSTDTQYF
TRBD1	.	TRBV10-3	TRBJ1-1	TGTGCCATCAGCGGGACAGCGAACACTGAAGCTTTCTTT	CAISGTANTEAFF
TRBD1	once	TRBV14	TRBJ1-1	TGTGCCAGCATGGGGGGACAGGGGGCAATTTACACTGAAGCTTTCTTT	CASMGGQGAIYTEAFF
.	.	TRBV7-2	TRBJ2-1	TGTGCCAGCAGCTTAGGTCGGGAAGTCAATGAGCAGTTCTTC	CASSLGREVNEQFF
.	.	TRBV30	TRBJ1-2	TGTGCCTGGAGTGTCAGGGCAAACTATGGCTACACCTTC	CAWSVRANYGYTF
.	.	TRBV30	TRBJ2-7	TGTGCCTGGAGTGTAGGGATGACGGGAGTGGAGCAGTACTTC	CAWSVGMTGVEQYF
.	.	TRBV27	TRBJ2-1	TGTGCCAGCAGTTTACGTGGTTCTAGCCTCTACAATGAGCAGTTCTTC	CASSLRGSSLYNEQFF
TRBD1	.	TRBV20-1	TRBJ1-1	TGCAGTGCTAGTGAAGCTGGGGGACAGAGGAACACTGAAGCTTTCTTT	CSASEAGGQRNTEAFF
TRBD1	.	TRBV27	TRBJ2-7	TGTGCCAGCAGTATTGGACAGGGGGTGTACGAGCAGTACTTC	CASSIGQGVYEQYF
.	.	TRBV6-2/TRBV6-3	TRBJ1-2	TGTGCCAGCAGTTACTCGGGCGGGCTTGGCTACACCTTC	CASSYSGGLGYTF
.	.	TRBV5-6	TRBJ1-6	TGTGCCAGCAGCTTTTACAGGGTCGGCTCACCCCTCCACTTT	CASSFYRVGSPLHF
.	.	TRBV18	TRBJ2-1	TGTGCCAGCTCACTTTCGCGCGGAGGAAATGAGCAGTTCTTC	CASSLSRGGNEQFF
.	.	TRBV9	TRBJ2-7	TGTGCCAGCAGCGTATCCCTCAGCTCCTACGAGCAGTACTTC	CASSVSLSSYEQYF
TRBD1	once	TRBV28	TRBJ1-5	TGTGCCGTACAGGGGAGCAATCAGCCCCAGCATTTT	CAVQGSNQPQHF
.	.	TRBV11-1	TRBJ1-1	TGTGCCAGCAGCCCGATTGGAGGGGCGCGGACTGAAGCTTTCTTT	CASSPIGGARTEAFF
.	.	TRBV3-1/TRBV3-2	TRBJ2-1	TGTGCCAGCAGCCAAGCGGGGGGCAGGGCCGCCTACAATGAGCAGTTCTTC	CASSQAGGRAAYNEQFF
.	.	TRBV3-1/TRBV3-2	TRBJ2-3	TGTGCCAGCAGCCAAGATCGGCAGGGACAAGATACGCAGTATTTT	CASSQDRQGQDTQYF
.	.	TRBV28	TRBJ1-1	TGTGCCAGCAGTTTAATCCCAGGGGCCCAACCTGAAGCTTTCTTT	CASSLIPGAQPEAFF
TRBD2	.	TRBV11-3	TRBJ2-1	TGTGCCAGCAGCTTAGCTAGGGTAGCGGGTAACAATGAGCAGTTCTTC	CASSLARVAGNNEQFF
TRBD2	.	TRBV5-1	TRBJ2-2	TGCGCCAGCAGCTTGGATAGCGGGAGTGCCGGGGAGCTGTTTTTT	CASSLDSGSAGELFF
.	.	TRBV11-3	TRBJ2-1	TGTGCCAGCAGCATCCTTCCCGACAGTAATGAGCAGTTCTTC	CASSILPDSNEQFF
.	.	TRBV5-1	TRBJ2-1	TGCGCCAGCAGCTTGGGCGGTGGTAGTGAGCAGTTCTTC	CASSLGGGSEQFF
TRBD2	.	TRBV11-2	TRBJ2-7	TGTGCCAGCAGCTTACTAGCGGGAAGAGACGAGCAGTACTTC	CASSLLAGRDEQYF
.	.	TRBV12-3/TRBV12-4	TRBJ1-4	TGTGCCAGCAGTTTCTCCAATGAAAAACTGTTTTTT	CASSFSNEKLFF
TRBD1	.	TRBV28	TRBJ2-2	TGTGCCAGCAGTTTGGGCGGGACAGGGGCCGGGGAGCTGTTTTTT	CASSLGGTGAGELFF
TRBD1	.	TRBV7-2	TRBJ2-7	TGTGCCAGCAGCAGGGACAGGGGTTACGAGCAGTACTTC	CASSRDRGYEQYF
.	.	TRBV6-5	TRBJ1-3	TGTGCCAGCAGTCTAACAAGGGGGAACACCATATATTTT	CASSLTRGNTIYF
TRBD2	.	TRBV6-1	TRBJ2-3	TGTGCCAGCAGTGAGGGACTAGCGGGCCAAGGTCGCACAGATACGCAGTATTTT	CASSEGLAGQGRTDTQYF
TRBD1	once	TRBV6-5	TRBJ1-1	TGTGCCAGCAACTGGGACAGGAACACTGAAGCTTTCTTT	CASNWDRNTEAFF
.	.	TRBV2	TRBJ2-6	TGTGCCAGCAGTTACAGCCAGAGCTCTGGGGCCAACGTCCTGACTTTC	CASSYSQSSGANVLTF